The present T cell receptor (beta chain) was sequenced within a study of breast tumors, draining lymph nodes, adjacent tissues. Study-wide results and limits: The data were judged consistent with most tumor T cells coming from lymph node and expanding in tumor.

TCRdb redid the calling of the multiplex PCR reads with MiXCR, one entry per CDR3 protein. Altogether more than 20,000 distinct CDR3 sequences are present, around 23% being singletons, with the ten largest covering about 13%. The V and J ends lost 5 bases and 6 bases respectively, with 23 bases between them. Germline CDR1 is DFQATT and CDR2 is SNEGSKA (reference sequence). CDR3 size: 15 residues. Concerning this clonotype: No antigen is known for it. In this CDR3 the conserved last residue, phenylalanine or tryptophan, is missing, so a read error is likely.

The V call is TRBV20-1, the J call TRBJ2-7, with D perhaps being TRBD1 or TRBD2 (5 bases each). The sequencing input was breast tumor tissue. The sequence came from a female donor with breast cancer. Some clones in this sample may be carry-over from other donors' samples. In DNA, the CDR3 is TGCAGTGCTGGACCCATCGGGACGGGGTGGCTCGAGCAGTACTCC. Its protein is CSAGPIGTGWLEQYS.